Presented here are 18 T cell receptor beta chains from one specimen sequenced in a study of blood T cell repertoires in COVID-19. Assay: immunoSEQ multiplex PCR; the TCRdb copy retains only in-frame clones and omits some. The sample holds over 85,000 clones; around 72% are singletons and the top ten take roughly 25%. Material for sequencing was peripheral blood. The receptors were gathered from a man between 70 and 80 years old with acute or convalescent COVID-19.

CDR3 coding DNA: TGCGCCAGCAGGAAGGACACGGACTATGGCTACACCTTC. Residues: CASRKDTDYGYTF. The V gene is TRBV5-1, the J gene TRBJ1-2, with D perhaps matching TRBD1 (5 bases). CDR3 length: 13 residues. Trimming left V 5 bases short and J 3 bases short, with 11 bases between. Germline V CDR1 and CDR2: SGHRS, YFSETQ.

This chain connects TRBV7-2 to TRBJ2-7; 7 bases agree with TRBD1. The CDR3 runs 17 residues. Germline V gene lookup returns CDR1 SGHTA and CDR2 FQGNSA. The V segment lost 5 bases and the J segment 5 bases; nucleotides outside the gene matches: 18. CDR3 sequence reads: CASSPWGRAGGRNEQYF. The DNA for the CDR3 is TGTGCCAGCAGCCCGTGGGGTAGGGCAGGGGGAAGAAACGAGCAGTACTTC.

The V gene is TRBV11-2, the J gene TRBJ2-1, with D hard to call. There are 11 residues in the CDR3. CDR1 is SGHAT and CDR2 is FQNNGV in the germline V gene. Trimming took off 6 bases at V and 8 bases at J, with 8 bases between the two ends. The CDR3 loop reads CASSSLDEQFF. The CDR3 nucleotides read TGTGCCAGCAGTTCACTCGATGAGCAGTTCTTC.

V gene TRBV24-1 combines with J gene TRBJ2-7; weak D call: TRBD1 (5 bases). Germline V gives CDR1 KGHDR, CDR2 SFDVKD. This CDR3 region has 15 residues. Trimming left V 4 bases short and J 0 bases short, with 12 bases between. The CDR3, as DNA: TGTGCCACCAGTGACCCCAGGGAAAGCTCCTACGAGCAGTACTTC. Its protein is CATSDPRESSYEQYF.

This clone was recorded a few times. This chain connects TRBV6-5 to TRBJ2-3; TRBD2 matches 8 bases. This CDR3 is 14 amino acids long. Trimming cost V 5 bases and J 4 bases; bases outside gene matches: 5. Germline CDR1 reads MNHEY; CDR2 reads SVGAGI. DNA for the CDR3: TGTGCCAGCAGTAGCGGGGGTATGCCAGATACGCAGTATTTT. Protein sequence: CASSSGGMPDTQYF.

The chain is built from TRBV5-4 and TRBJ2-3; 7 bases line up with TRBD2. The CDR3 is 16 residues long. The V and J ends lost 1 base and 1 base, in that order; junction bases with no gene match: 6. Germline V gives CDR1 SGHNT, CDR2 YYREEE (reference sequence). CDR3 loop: CASSLRLAVGTDTQYF. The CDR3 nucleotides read TGTGCCAGCAGCTTGCGGCTAGCGGTGGGCACAGATACGCAGTATTTT.

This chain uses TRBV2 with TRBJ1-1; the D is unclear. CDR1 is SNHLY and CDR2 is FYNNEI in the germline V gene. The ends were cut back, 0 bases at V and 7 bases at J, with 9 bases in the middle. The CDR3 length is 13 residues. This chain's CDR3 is CASSEAPSGEAFF. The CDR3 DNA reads TGTGCCAGCAGTGAAGCTCCGAGTGGTGAAGCTTTCTTT. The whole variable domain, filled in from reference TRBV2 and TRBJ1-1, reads EPEVTQTPSHQVTQMGQEVILRCVPISNHLYFYWYRQILGQKVEFLVSFYNNEISEKSEIFDDQFSVERPDGSNFTLKIRSTKLEDSAMYFCASSEAPSGEAFFGQGTRLTVV.

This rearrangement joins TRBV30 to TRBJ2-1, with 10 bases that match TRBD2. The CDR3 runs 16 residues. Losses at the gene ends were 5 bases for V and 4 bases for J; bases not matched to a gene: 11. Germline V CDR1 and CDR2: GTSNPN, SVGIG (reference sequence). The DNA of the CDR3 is TGTGCCTGGTCCCCCTTAGCGGGAGGCATTTACAATGAGCAGTTCTTC. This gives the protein CAWSPLAGGIYNEQFF. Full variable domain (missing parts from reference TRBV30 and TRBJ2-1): SQTIHQWPATLVQPVGSPLSLECTVEGTSNPNLYWYRQAAGRGLQLLFYSVGIGQISSEVPQNLSASRPQDRQFILSSKKLLLSDSGFYLCAWSPLAGGIYNEQFFGPGTRLTVL.

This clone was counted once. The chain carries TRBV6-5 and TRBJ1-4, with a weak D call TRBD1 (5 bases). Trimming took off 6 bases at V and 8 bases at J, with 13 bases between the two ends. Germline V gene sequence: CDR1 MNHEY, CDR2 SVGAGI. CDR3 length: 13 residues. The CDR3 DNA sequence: TGTGCCAGCAGCAGGGTCAAACGAGAAAAACTGTTTTTT. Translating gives CASSRVKREKLFF.

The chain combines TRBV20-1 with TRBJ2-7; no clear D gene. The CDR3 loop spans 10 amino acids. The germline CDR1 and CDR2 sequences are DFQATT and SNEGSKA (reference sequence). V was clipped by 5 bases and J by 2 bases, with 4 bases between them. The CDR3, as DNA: TGCAGTGCTTATACCTACGAGCAGTACTTC. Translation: CSAYTYEQYF.

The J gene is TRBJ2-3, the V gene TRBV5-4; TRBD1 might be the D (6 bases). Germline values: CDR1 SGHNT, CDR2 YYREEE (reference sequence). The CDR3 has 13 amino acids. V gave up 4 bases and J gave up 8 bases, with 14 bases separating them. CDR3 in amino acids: CASSHDRTSTQYF. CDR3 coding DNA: TGTGCCAGCAGCCACGACAGGACAAGTACGCAGTATTTT.

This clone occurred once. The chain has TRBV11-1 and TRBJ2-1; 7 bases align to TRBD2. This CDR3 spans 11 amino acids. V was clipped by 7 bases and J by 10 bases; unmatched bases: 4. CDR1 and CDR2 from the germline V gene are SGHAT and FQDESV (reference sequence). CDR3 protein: CASKWEGEQFF. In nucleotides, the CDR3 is TGTGCCAGCAAGTGGGAGGGCGAGCAGTTCTTC.

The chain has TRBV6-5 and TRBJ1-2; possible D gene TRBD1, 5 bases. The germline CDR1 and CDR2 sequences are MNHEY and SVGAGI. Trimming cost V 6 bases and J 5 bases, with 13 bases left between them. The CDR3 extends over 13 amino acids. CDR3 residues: CASRTGSEYGYTF. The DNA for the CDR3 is TGTGCCAGCAGAACAGGAAGCGAGTATGGCTACACCTTC.

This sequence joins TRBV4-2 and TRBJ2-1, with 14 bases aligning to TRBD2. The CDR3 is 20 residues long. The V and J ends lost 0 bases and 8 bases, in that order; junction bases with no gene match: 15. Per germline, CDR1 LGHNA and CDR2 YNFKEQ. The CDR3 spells CASSQDPFGIGTSGSYEQFF. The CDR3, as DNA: TGTGCCAGCAGCCAAGATCCATTTGGCATAGGGACTAGCGGGAGTTATGAGCAGTTCTTC.

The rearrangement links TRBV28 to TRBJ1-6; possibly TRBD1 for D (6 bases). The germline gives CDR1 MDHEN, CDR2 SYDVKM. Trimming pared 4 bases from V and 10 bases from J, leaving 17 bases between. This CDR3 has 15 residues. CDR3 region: CASSSSPGQRSPLHF. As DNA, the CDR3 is TGTGCCAGCAGTTCCTCCCCGGGACAACGGTCACCCCTCCACTTT.

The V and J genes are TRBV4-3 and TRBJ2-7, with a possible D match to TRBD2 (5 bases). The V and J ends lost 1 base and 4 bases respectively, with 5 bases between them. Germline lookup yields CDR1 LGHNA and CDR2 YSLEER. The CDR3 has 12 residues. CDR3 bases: TGCGCCAGCAGCCAAGGGGAGTACGAGCAGTACTTC. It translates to CASSQGEYEQYF.

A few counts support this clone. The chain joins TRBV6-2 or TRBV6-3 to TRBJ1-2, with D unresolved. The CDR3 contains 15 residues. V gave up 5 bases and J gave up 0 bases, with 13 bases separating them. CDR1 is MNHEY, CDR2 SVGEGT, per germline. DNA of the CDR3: TGTGCCAGCAGTAGCGACTGGGTAGCTAACTATGGCTACACCTTC. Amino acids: CASSSDWVANYGYTF.

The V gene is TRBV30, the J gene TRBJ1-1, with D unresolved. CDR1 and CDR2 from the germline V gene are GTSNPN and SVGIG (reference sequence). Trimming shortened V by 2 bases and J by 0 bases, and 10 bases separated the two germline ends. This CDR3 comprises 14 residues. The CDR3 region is CAWSRYGMNTEAFF. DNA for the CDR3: TGTGCCTGGAGTAGGTACGGGATGAACACTGAAGCTTTCTTT.